The 6 T cell receptor beta chains reported below all come from one sample, sequenced in a study of T-cell memory formation after mild COVID-19. TCRdb reprocessed the 5' RACE reads via MiXCR and lists one record per CDR3 protein. The sample has over 500,000 distinct CDR3 sequences; roughly a sixth are singletons. Specimen: PBMCs or a T cell subset sorted from them (not recorded which). The receptors come from an adult woman who had mild COVID-19 (a few samples of this study predate the infection). Cell type and time point are not known.

As concerns this clonotype: As the CDR3 is not closed by the conserved phenylalanine or tryptophan, this likely results from a read error. Because the CDR3's place on the DNA is in doubt, the DNA is left out and the CDR3 is given as listed by TCRdb. The chain recombines TRBV20-1 with TRBJ1-2. Germline CDR1 is DFQATT and CDR2 is SNEGSKA (reference sequence). The CDR3 spans 11 residues, counting both ends. CDR3 sequence: CSARNPRGGGL.

The V and J genes are TRBV19 and TRBJ2-7; TRBD1 agrees at 9 bases. The CDR3 runs 15 residues. V shed 3 bases, J shed 2 bases, and the junction held 5 bases outside the gene matches. CDR1 is LNHDA, CDR2 SQIVND, per germline (reference sequence). The CDR3 nucleotides read TGTGCCAGTAGTATCCCGGGACAGGGACCCTACGAGCAGTACTTC. Its protein is CASSIPGQGPYEQYF.

This clonotype was seen only a few times. The V gene is TRBV3-1, the J gene TRBJ1-6, with TRBD1 matching 7 bases. The germline gives CDR1 LGHDT, CDR2 YNNKEL (reference sequence). Losses at the gene ends were 0 bases for V and 11 bases for J; bases not matched to a gene: 10. The CDR3 totals 16 residues. CDR3 in DNA: TGTGCCAGCAGCCAAGATCCGGGACAGAGAGTGGCACCCCTCCACTTT. Translating gives CASSQDPGQRVAPLHF.

The chain employs TRBV12-3 or TRBV12-4 and TRBJ2-1; D might be TRBD1 (5 bases). The CDR3 has 14 amino acids. Trimming removed 6 bases at V and 0 bases at J, with 9 bases between. CDR3 sequence reads: CASRPRDSYNEQFF. CDR3 DNA sequence: TGTGCCAGCAGGCCCAGGGACTCCTACAATGAGCAGTTCTTC.

The chain carries TRBV30 and TRBJ2-1, with 7 bases that match TRBD2. The CDR3 is 14 amino acids. Germline values: CDR1 GTSNPN, CDR2 SVGIG (reference sequence). The V and J ends lost 8 bases and 5 bases, in that order; junction bases with no gene match: 12. In DNA form, the CDR3 reads TGTGCCCCTGGAGGAGAGCGGGAAAACAATGAGCAGTTCTTC. Translated, it gives CAPGGERENNEQFF.

The rearrangement joins TRBV7-9 to TRBJ1-5; 9 bases match TRBD1. The CDR3 consists of 14 residues. Germline assignment: CDR1 SEHNR and CDR2 FQNEAQ (reference sequence). Unmatched junction bases numbered 6, after V lost 5 bases and J lost 7 bases. CDR3: CASSRGTGRQPQHF. For the CDR3, the DNA is TGTGCCAGCAGCCGTGGGACAGGGAGACAGCCCCAGCATTTT.